These T cell receptor beta chains were read from a single sample in a study of T cells in Graves' hyperthyroidism and ophthalmopathy. TCRdb re-called the multiplex PCR reads with MiXCR, one entry per CDR3 protein. The top ten clones hold 30% to 35% of a sample with fewer than 450,000 distinct CDR3 sequences, about 15% of them seen once. The specimen was blood. All receptors derive from a woman aged 30 to 39 with Graves' hyperthyroidism that later progressed to Graves' ophthalmopathy. The CDR3 runs from the conserved cysteine through the conserved F or W. D genes are given only for firm matches. A row's size may be missing; if present it is once, few, many or a size class.

CDR3: CASRRDMNTEAFF; DNA: TGCGCCAGCAGAAGGGATATGAACACTGAAGCTTTCTTT; D: .; J: TRBJ1-1; V: TRBV10-1; size: .
CDR3: CASSPATLANQETQYF; DNA: TGCGCCAGCAGCCCGGCTACCCTAGCGAACCAAGAGACCCAGTACTTC; D: .; J: TRBJ2-5; V: TRBV5-1; size: .
CDR3: CASSLAERGNEQFF; DNA: TGTGCCAGCAGTTTAGCGGAAAGGGGCAATGAGCAGTTCTTC; D: .; J: TRBJ2-1; V: TRBV12-3/TRBV12-4; size: many
CDR3: CASTPTSGSGEQYF; DNA: TGTGCCAGCACCCCCACTAGCGGCTCTGGGGAGCAGTACTTC; D: TRBD2; J: TRBJ2-7; V: TRBV9; size: .
CDR3: CASSLGSPNENYGYTF; DNA: TGTGCCAGCAGCTTGGGGAGCCCGAACGAAAACTATGGCTACACCTTC; D: .; J: TRBJ1-2; V: TRBV7-2; size: .
CDR3: CASSLVDRDQETQYF; DNA: TGTGCCAGCTCACTAGTCGACAGGGACCAAGAGACCCAGTACTTC; D: TRBD1; J: TRBJ2-5; V: TRBV18; size: .
CDR3: CASSLVAGGKDTQYF; DNA: TGTGCCAGCAGCTTAGTGGCGGGGGGGAAAGATACGCAGTATTTT; D: TRBD2; J: TRBJ2-3; V: TRBV11-2; size: many
CDR3: CASTTPTGSNEKLFF; DNA: TGTGCCAGTACAACCCCGACGGGGTCTAATGAAAAACTGTTTTTT; D: .; J: TRBJ1-4; V: TRBV19; size: few
CDR3: CASSQDKVRDGYTF; DNA: TGTGCCAGCAGCCAAGATAAAGTGAGGGATGGCTACACCTTC; D: .; J: TRBJ1-2; V: TRBV3-1; size: many
CDR3: CASSYSRQGTYEQYF; DNA: TGCGCCAGCAGCTACTCTCGACAGGGGACCTACGAGCAGTACTTC; D: TRBD1; J: TRBJ2-7; V: TRBV5-1; size: many
CDR3: CSAPIRTSGRRDTQYF; DNA: TGCAGTGCCCCCATTAGAACTAGCGGGAGGAGGGATACGCAGTATTTT; D: TRBD2; J: TRBJ2-3; V: TRBV20-1; size: .
CDR3: CASSEAGGYNEQFF; DNA: TGTGCCAGCAGTGAAGCAGGGGGCTACAATGAGCAGTTCTTC; D: .; J: TRBJ2-1; V: TRBV6-1; size: many
CDR3: CSASHLNSATYNEQFF; DNA: TGCAGTGCTAGCCATCTAAATAGCGCAACTTACAATGAGCAGTTCTTC; D: .; J: TRBJ2-1; V: TRBV20-1; size: .
CDR3: CASSPRTDYGYTF; DNA: TGTGCCAGCTCACCAAGGACAGACTATGGCTACACCTTC; D: .; J: TRBJ1-2; V: TRBV18; size: many
CDR3: CASSPPLGRTEAFF; DNA: TGTGCCAGCAGCCCCCCCTTGGGGAGGACTGAAGCTTTCTTT; D: .; J: TRBJ1-1; V: TRBV7-8; size: many
CDR3: CASSSWPAGELFF; DNA: TGTGCCAGCAGCTCCTGGCCAGCCGGGGAGCTGTTTTTT; D: .; J: TRBJ2-2; V: TRBV7-2; size: few
CDR3: CASSPSGISTDTQYF; DNA: TGCGCCAGCAGTCCTAGTGGAATAAGCACAGATACGCAGTATTTT; D: .; J: TRBJ2-3; V: TRBV5-1; size: many
CDR3: CASSYMTNTEAFF; DNA: TGTGCCAGCAGTTATATGACTAACACTGAAGCTTTCTTT; D: .; J: TRBJ1-1; V: TRBV5-8; size: many
CDR3: CASSSATVQGEAFGYTF; DNA: TGTGCCAGCAGCTCCGCGACCGTACAGGGGGAGGCTTTTGGCTACACCTTC; D: TRBD1; J: TRBJ1-2; V: TRBV11-2; size: many
CDR3: CASSFFGAGDGYTF; DNA: TGCGCCAGCAGCTTTTTCGGGGCAGGAGATGGCTACACCTTC; D: .; J: TRBJ1-2; V: TRBV5-1; size: .
CDR3: CASSLPQGVADTQYF; DNA: TGCGCCAGCAGCTTGCCACAGGGGGTCGCAGATACGCAGTATTTT; D: TRBD1; J: TRBJ2-3; V: TRBV5-1; size: .
CDR3: CSARDQVANTGELFF; DNA: TGCAGTGCTAGAGACCAGGTTGCGAACACCGGGGAGCTGTTTTTT; D: .; J: TRBJ2-2; V: TRBV20-1; size: .
CDR3: CAIRKDRGNTIYF; DNA: TGTGCCATCAGGAAGGACAGGGGAAACACCATATATTTT; D: TRBD1; J: TRBJ1-3; V: TRBV10-3; size: .
CDR3: CASSLDGIQPQHF; DNA: TGCGCCAGCAGCTTGGATGGCATTCAGCCCCAGCATTTT; D: .; J: TRBJ1-5; V: TRBV5-1; size: many
CDR3: CASSEEHSAGGPYEQYF; DNA: TGTGCCAGCAGTGAAGAACACTCTGCGGGAGGGCCTTACGAGCAGTACTTC; D: TRBD2; J: TRBJ2-7; V: TRBV2; size: many
CDR3: CASSSTSGQILYEQYF; DNA: TGTGCCAGCAGCAGCACATCGGGACAGATCCTCTACGAGCAGTACTTC; D: TRBD1; J: TRBJ2-7; V: TRBV7-9; size: many
CDR3: CASSHGGASGNTIYF; DNA: TGTGCCAGCAGCCACGGCGGCGCCTCTGGAAACACCATATATTTT; D: .; J: TRBJ1-3; V: TRBV3-1; size: .
CDR3: CASSLHRTGEETQYF; DNA: TGTGCCAGCAGTCTCCATAGGACAGGGGAAGAGACCCAGTACTTC; D: TRBD1; J: TRBJ2-5; V: TRBV12-3/TRBV12-4; size: many
CDR3: CASSKTGAYAGRTQYF; DNA: TGTGCCAGCAGCAAGACAGGGGCCTACGCTGGGAGGACCCAGTACTTC; D: TRBD1; J: TRBJ2-5; V: TRBV28; size: many
CDR3: CASSRRTGGAYDYGYTF; DNA: TGTGCCAGCAGCAGAAGGACAGGGGGCGCTTACGACTATGGCTACACCTTC; D: TRBD1; J: TRBJ1-2; V: TRBV7-2; size: few
CDR3: CASSLDRGQDTQYF; DNA: TGTGCCAGCAGTTTGGACAGGGGGCAAGATACGCAGTATTTT; D: TRBD1; J: TRBJ2-3; V: TRBV2; size: few